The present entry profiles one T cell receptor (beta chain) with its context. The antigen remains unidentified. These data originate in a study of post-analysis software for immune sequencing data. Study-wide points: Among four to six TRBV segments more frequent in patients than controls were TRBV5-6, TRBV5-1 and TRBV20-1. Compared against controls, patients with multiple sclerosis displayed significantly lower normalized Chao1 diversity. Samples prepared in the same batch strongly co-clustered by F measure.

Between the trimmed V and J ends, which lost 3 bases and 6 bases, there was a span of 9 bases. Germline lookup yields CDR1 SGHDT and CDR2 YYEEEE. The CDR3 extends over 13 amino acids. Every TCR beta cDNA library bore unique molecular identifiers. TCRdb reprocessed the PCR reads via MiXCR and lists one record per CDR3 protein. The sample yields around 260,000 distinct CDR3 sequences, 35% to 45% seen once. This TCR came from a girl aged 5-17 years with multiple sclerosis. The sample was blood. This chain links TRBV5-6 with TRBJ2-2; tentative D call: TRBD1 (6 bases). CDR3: CASSWGHPGELFF. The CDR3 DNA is TGTGCCAGCAGCTGGGGACACCCCGGGGAGCTGTTTTTT.